This entry lists 31 T cell receptor beta chains sequenced from one sample in a study of T-cell reconstitution after alpha-beta-depleted transplantation in children. A TCRbeta library incorporating unique molecular identifiers was prepared. TCRdb used MiXCR to reprocess the PCR reads, holding one entry per CDR3 protein. The data hold about 97,000 distinct CDR3 sequences, with 6% observed a single time. Here the sequenced sample was PBMCs, mostly from graft donor cells, taken 60 days after TCRalphabeta/CD19-depleted stem cell transplant. The source of these receptors is a female patient between 2 and 15 years old who had a stem cell transplant for Fanconi anemia, so the T cells may come from the graft donor.

This clonotype was observed many times. The chain combines TRBV28 with TRBJ1-2; D call uncertain. The CDR3 totals 15 residues. V lost 7 bases and J lost 6, with 21 bases in between. CDR1 MDHEN and CDR2 SYDVKM come from the germline V gene. The CDR3 nucleotides are TGTGCCAGCATAGAATCAAGGGTTGCGTTCAATGGCTACACCTTC. Its translation is CASIESRVAFNGYTF.

The sample holds many counts of this clonotype. This chain connects TRBV6-1 to TRBJ2-2; no clear D gene. CDR1 MNHNS and CDR2 SASEGT come from the germline V gene. The V end lost 6 bases, the J end lost 0 bases, and 8 bases lay between the germline ends. This CDR3 is built from 14 residues. The CDR3 sequence is CASSLPANTGELFF. The CDR3 coding sequence is TGTGCCAGCAGCCTCCCCGCGAACACCGGGGAGCTGTTTTTT.

The V gene is TRBV5-4, the J gene TRBJ2-1; 12 bases map to TRBD2. J was trimmed by 5 bases and V by 3 bases; bases with no gene match: 12. The CDR3 runs to 18 residues. Per the germline V gene, CDR1 is SGHNT and CDR2 is YYREEE (reference sequence). Here the CDR3 DNA reads TGTGCCAGCAGCTACGGAGGTCTAGCGGGGGGGCTAAACAATGAGCAGTTCTTC. Translating it yields CASSYGGLAGGLNNEQFF.

This clonotype has at least ten counts. In DNA, the CDR3 is TGTGCCAGCAGCCCCCTATATTTCACAGGGACGGGCACAGATACGCAGTATTTT. Amino acids: CASSPLYFTGTGTDTQYF. The chain links TRBV11-2 to TRBJ2-3, with D maybe TRBD1 (6 bases). V lost 5 bases and J 1 base, leaving 22 bases between the germline ends. Germline V CDR1 and CDR2: SGHAT, FQNNGV. The CDR3 totals 18 residues. The full variable domain, its missing parts supplied by reference TRBV11-2 and TRBJ2-3, is EAGVAQSPRYKIIEKRQSVAFWCNPISGHATLYWYQQILGQGPKLLIQFQNNGVVDDSQLPKDRFSAERLKGVDSTLKIQPAKLEDSAVYLCASSPLYFTGTGTDTQYFGPGTRLTVL.

The chain carries TRBV5-1 and TRBJ2-3; D tentatively reads TRBD1 or TRBD2 (5 bases each). Germline V gives CDR1 SGHRS, CDR2 YFSETQ. The V and J ends lost 4 bases and 7 bases respectively, with 16 bases between them. This CDR3 contains 14 residues. The DNA for the CDR3 is TGCGCCAGCAGCCCATTGGCCTGGGGGAATACGCAGTATTTT. Translating it yields CASSPLAWGNTQYF.

This clonotype has at least ten counts. The CDR3 DNA follows: TGTGCCAGCAGCCAAATCCGGGCCGGTTACGAGCAGTACTTC. Its protein product is CASSQIRAGYEQYF. The chain couples TRBV3-1 to TRBJ2-7, with D unresolved. Germline V gives CDR1 LGHDT, CDR2 YNNKEL (reference sequence). Trimming stripped 2 bases from V and 4 bases from J, with 12 bases between. This CDR3 contains 14 residues.

This clonotype has ten or more counts. The chain joins TRBV5-1 to TRBJ2-2; no clear D gene. Germline values: CDR1 SGHRS, CDR2 YFSETQ. Deletions cut 4 bases from V and 6 bases from J, with 10 bases between. The CDR3 consists of 13 residues. Here the CDR3 DNA reads TGCGCCAGCAGCGCCCGTTCTCCCGGGGAGCTGTTTTTT. Its translation is CASSARSPGELFF. Full variable domain (missing parts from reference TRBV5-1 and TRBJ2-2): KAGVTQTPRYLIKTRGQQVTLSCSPISGHRSVSWYQQTPGQGLQFLFEYFSETQRNKGNFPGRFSGRQFSNSRSEMNVSTLELGDSALYLCASSARSPGELFFGEGSRLTVL.

This clonotype was seen ten or more times. No conserved phenylalanine or tryptophan is present at the end of the CDR3, so a read error is the likely explanation. V usage is TRBV7-2 and J usage is TRBJ2-7; 11 bases are shared with TRBD2. This CDR3 region has 14 residues. The germline gives CDR1 SGHTA, CDR2 FQGNSA. Germline trimming cut 2 bases from V and 10 bases from J; bases unmatched to any gene: 7. Here the CDR3 reads CASSLKVGLAVQYL. In DNA, the CDR3 is TGTGCCAGCAGCTTAAAAGTGGGACTAGCGGTACAGTACCTC.

In this sample, this clonotype turned up a few times. This rearrangement joins TRBV7-6 to TRBJ2-7; D uncertain. The V end was cut by 3 bases, the J end by 2 bases, with 11 bases between. The CDR3 has 14 residues. Germline CDR1 and CDR2: SGHVS and FNYEAQ. The CDR3 spells CASSFAAKPYEQYF. In DNA form, the CDR3 reads TGTGCCAGCAGCTTCGCGGCCAAACCCTACGAGCAGTACTTC.

This clonotype was counted ten times or more. This rearrangement joins TRBV5-5 to TRBJ2-1, with D possibly being TRBD1 (6 bases). CDR1 and CDR2 (germline): SGHKS, YYEKEE (reference sequence). Deletions cut 0 bases from V and 9 bases from J, with 13 bases between. The CDR3 is made up of 14 amino acids. In DNA form, the CDR3 reads TGTGCCAGCAGCTTGGGACAGGCCAAGGGTGAGCAGTTCTTC. As protein: CASSLGQAKGEQFF.

The gene calls are TRBV7-3 and TRBJ2-2; 12 nucleotides match TRBD2. The CDR3 extends over 15 amino acids. The germline V gene encodes CDR1 SGHTA and CDR2 FQGTGA. V gave up 4 bases and J gave up 4 bases; unmatched junction bases: 1. The CDR3 sequence is CASSSGLAGTGELFF. The CDR3 bases are TGTGCCAGCAGCTCGGGACTAGCGGGCACCGGGGAGCTGTTTTTT.

This clonotype was seen many times. The V call is TRBV20-1, the J call TRBJ2-7; no reliable D call. Germline-derived CDR1 and CDR2 are DFQATT and SNEGSKA (reference sequence). The V gene lost 3 bases and the J gene lost 2 bases, with 8 bases spanning the gap. The CDR3 is 12 residues long. CDR3 sequence: CSASIGTYEQYF. In nucleotides, the CDR3 is TGCAGTGCTAGTATAGGAACCTACGAGCAGTACTTC.

This clonotype has only a few counts. This rearrangement joins TRBV12-5 to TRBJ2-5; D perhaps matches TRBD2 (7 bases). Germline CDR1 is LGHNT and CDR2 is FRNRAP. V was trimmed by 3 bases and J by 4 bases, leaving 24 bases between them. The CDR3 has 18 residues. The CDR3 region is CASGLEARPGGPGETQYF. The CDR3, as DNA: TGTGCTAGTGGTTTAGAGGCCCGCCCGGGGGGCCCGGGAGAGACCCAGTACTTC.

The chain couples TRBV24-1 to TRBJ2-3, with TRBD2 matching over 11 bases. The CDR3 length is 16 residues. V shed 4 bases, J shed 3 bases, and the junction held 5 bases outside the gene matches. Germline V CDR1 and CDR2: KGHDR, SFDVKD. The CDR3 sequence: CATSEPTSGGTDTQYF. The CDR3 DNA reads TGTGCCACCAGTGAGCCTACTAGCGGGGGAACAGATACGCAGTATTTT.

The sample holds many counts of this clonotype. The gene calls are TRBV5-8 and TRBJ2-3; 9 bases align to TRBD1. The germline V gene has CDR1 SGHTS and CDR2 YDEGEE. V gave up 1 base and J gave up 5 bases; unmatched junction bases: 5. The CDR3 runs to 15 residues. CDR3 DNA sequence: TGTGCCAGCAGCTTGAGGACAGGGGCGGGAGATACGCAGTATTTT. It is translated as CASSLRTGAGDTQYF.

The chain has TRBV20-1 and TRBJ2-5; possibly TRBD2 for D (5 bases). The V and J ends lost 0 bases and 4 bases respectively, with 12 bases between them. Germline V lookup: CDR1 DFQATT, CDR2 SNEGSKA (reference sequence). The CDR3 contains 14 residues. The CDR3 loop reads CSARDFGVGETQYF. Written as DNA, the CDR3 is TGCAGTGCTAGAGATTTCGGGGTGGGAGAGACCCAGTACTTC.

This clonotype turned up a few times. The rearrangement joins TRBV5-1 to TRBJ2-6; unclear D gene. CDR3 length: 17 amino acids. Per the germline V gene, CDR1 is SGHRS and CDR2 is YFSETQ. V was pared by 5 bases and J by 3 bases, with 18 bases between. The CDR3 is CASRWLGVRVGANVLTF. The DNA for the CDR3 is TGCGCCAGCAGATGGCTTGGGGTTCGGGTTGGGGCCAACGTCCTGACTTTC.

This clonotype was recorded at least ten times. The chain carries TRBV28 and TRBJ2-7; possibly TRBD2 for D (7 bases). The CDR3 spans 19 residues. The ends were cut back, 1 base at V and 4 bases at J, with 26 bases in the middle. The germline CDR1 and CDR2 sequences are MDHEN and SYDVKM. CDR3 bases: TGTGCCAGCAGTTTATTACGGGGGGCCGGACAATTATTCCGTTACGAGCAGTACTTC. As protein: CASSLLRGAGQLFRYEQYF.

This clonotype was detected only a few times. This chain links TRBV6-5 with TRBJ2-3; D ambiguous. Trimming removed 3 bases at V and 8 bases at J, with 21 bases between. Looked up from germline, CDR1 is MNHEY and CDR2 is SVGAGI. CDR3 length: 16 amino acids. Here the CDR3 reads CASSYFRGDADGTQYF. The CDR3 DNA is TGTGCCAGCAGTTATTTCCGCGGAGACGCAGATGGTACGCAGTATTTT.

This clonotype was counted ten times or more. The chain employs TRBV9 and TRBJ1-3; possible D gene TRBD1, 5 bases. The CDR3 is made up of 14 amino acids. Deletions cut 2 bases from V and 3 bases from J, with 9 bases between. Germline-derived CDR1 and CDR2 are SGDLS and YYNGEE. The CDR3, as DNA: TGTGCCAGCAGCGTTGACGGGGGTGGAAACACCATATATTTT. Translated, it gives CASSVDGGGNTIYF.

This clonotype was detected many times. The CDR3 coding sequence is TGTGCCAGCAGCTTGGGTGGCGAGGAGGCCCTAAACATTCAGTACTTC. The encoded protein is CASSLGGEEALNIQYF. This chain joins TRBV5-6 and TRBJ2-4; TRBD2 is a possible D gene (5 bases). V lost 0 bases and J lost 6, with 16 bases in between. Germline CDR1 and CDR2: SGHDT and YYEEEE. The CDR3 has 16 residues.

Many counts were recorded for this clonotype. V gene TRBV4-2 combines with J gene TRBJ2-2, with D possibly being TRBD1 (6 bases). Trimming cost V 2 bases and J 7 bases, with 14 bases left between them. CDR3 length: 15 residues. CDR1 and CDR2 from the germline V gene are LGHNA and YNFKEQ. The CDR3 DNA reads as TGTGCCAGCAGCCAAAGGGGACAATCGGACGGGGAGCTGTTTTTT. Its translation: CASSQRGQSDGELFF.

This clonotype was counted at least ten times. The rearrangement uses TRBV5-1 and TRBJ2-7; 8 bases are a match to TRBD1. CDR1 is SGHRS and CDR2 is YFSETQ in the germline V gene. Germline trimming cut 0 bases from V and 7 bases from J; bases unmatched to any gene: 6. The CDR3 is 14 residues long. CDR3 sequence reads: CASSLDQGAREQYF. The CDR3 nucleotides are TGCGCCAGCAGCTTGGATCAGGGGGCACGGGAGCAGTACTTC.

This clonotype came up many times. This rearrangement joins TRBV28 to TRBJ2-7, with 12 nucleotides matching TRBD2. Looked up from germline, CDR1 is MDHEN and CDR2 is SYDVKM. This CDR3 spans 15 amino acids. V was clipped by 6 bases and J by 4 bases; unmatched bases: 7. The CDR3 sequence is CASSQTSGRLYEQYF. The CDR3, as DNA: TGTGCCAGCAGCCAAACTAGCGGGAGGTTGTACGAGCAGTACTTC.

This clonotype was picked up many times. The CDR3 reads CASSVGDWQQETQYF. CDR3 nucleotides: TGTGCCAGCAGCGTAGGGGACTGGCAACAAGAGACCCAGTACTTC. The chain uses TRBV9 and TRBJ2-5; the D gene is possibly TRBD2 (6 bases). The CDR3 totals 15 residues. Germline V gives CDR1 SGDLS, CDR2 YYNGEE. V was cut by 0 bases and J by 2 bases, with 11 bases left in between.

This clonotype was counted ten times or more. The J gene is TRBJ2-5, the V gene TRBV20-1, with a possible D match to TRBD2 (5 bases). The CDR3 length is 14 residues. Germline CDR1 and CDR2: DFQATT and SNEGSKA (reference sequence). V lost 1 base and J lost 3, with 12 bases in between. The CDR3 loop is CSARASGGKETQYF. CDR3 nucleotide sequence: TGCAGTGCTAGAGCGAGCGGAGGCAAAGAGACCCAGTACTTC.

This clonotype was picked up many times. The V call is TRBV6-1, the J call TRBJ2-3; D is possibly TRBD1 (5 bases). V was clipped by 7 bases and J by 7 bases, with 9 bases between them. Germline V gene lookup returns CDR1 MNHNS and CDR2 SASEGT. This CDR3 contains 11 residues. This CDR3 reads CASIQGNTQYF. The DNA for the CDR3 is TGTGCCAGCATCCAGGGTAATACGCAGTATTTT.

For this clonotype: The missing conserved phenylalanine or tryptophan at the end of this CDR3 makes a read error likely. CDR3 sequence (DNA): TGTGCCATCAGGGACCCGGGACAGGGCCTTGCCGGCTACACCTAC. Its protein product is CAIRDPGQGLAGYTY. The J gene is TRBJ1-2, the V gene TRBV10-3, with TRBD1 matching 9 bases. V shed 6 bases, J shed 8 bases, and the junction held 13 bases outside the gene matches. From germline, CDR1 is ENHRY and CDR2 SYGVKD. The CDR3 is 15 amino acids.

This clonotype has more than one count but fewer than ten. Written as DNA, the CDR3 is TGTGCCAGCAGCCAGGGGGCCCCCTCCTACAATGAGCAGTTCTTC. This codes for CASSQGAPSYNEQFF. This chain links TRBV7-9 with TRBJ2-1, with 8 bases identical to TRBD1. CDR1 is SEHNR and CDR2 is FQNEAQ in the germline V gene (reference sequence). Losses at the gene ends were 5 bases for V and 0 bases for J; bases not matched to a gene: 3. CDR3 length: 15 amino acids.

The chain recombines TRBV18 with TRBJ1-2; 7 bases agree with TRBD1. Per germline, CDR1 KGHSH and CDR2 LQKENI. The CDR3 is 15 amino acids. J lost 8 bases, V lost 3 bases, and 12 bases had no gene match. This CDR3 is CASSPSDGTALGYTF. CDR3 nucleotide sequence: TGTGCCAGCTCACCCTCCGACGGGACAGCGTTGGGCTACACCTTC. The full variable domain, with the rest looked up from reference TRBV18 and TRBJ1-2, is NAGVMQNPRHLVRRRGQEARLRCSPMKGHSHVYWYRQLPEEGLKFMVYLQKENIIDESGMPKERFSAEFPKEGPSILRIQQVVRGDSAAYFCASSPSDGTALGYTFGSGTRLTVV.

This clonotype was recorded at least ten times. V usage is TRBV28 and J usage is TRBJ1-4; possibly TRBD1 for D (5 bases). The germline V and J ends were trimmed by 3 bases and 8 bases, with 10 bases remaining between them. Germline CDR1 and CDR2: MDHEN and SYDVKM. This CDR3 spans 13 amino acids. The CDR3: CASSLSPGEKLFF. The CDR3 DNA is TGTGCCAGCAGTTTGTCGCCAGGGGAAAAACTGTTTTTT.